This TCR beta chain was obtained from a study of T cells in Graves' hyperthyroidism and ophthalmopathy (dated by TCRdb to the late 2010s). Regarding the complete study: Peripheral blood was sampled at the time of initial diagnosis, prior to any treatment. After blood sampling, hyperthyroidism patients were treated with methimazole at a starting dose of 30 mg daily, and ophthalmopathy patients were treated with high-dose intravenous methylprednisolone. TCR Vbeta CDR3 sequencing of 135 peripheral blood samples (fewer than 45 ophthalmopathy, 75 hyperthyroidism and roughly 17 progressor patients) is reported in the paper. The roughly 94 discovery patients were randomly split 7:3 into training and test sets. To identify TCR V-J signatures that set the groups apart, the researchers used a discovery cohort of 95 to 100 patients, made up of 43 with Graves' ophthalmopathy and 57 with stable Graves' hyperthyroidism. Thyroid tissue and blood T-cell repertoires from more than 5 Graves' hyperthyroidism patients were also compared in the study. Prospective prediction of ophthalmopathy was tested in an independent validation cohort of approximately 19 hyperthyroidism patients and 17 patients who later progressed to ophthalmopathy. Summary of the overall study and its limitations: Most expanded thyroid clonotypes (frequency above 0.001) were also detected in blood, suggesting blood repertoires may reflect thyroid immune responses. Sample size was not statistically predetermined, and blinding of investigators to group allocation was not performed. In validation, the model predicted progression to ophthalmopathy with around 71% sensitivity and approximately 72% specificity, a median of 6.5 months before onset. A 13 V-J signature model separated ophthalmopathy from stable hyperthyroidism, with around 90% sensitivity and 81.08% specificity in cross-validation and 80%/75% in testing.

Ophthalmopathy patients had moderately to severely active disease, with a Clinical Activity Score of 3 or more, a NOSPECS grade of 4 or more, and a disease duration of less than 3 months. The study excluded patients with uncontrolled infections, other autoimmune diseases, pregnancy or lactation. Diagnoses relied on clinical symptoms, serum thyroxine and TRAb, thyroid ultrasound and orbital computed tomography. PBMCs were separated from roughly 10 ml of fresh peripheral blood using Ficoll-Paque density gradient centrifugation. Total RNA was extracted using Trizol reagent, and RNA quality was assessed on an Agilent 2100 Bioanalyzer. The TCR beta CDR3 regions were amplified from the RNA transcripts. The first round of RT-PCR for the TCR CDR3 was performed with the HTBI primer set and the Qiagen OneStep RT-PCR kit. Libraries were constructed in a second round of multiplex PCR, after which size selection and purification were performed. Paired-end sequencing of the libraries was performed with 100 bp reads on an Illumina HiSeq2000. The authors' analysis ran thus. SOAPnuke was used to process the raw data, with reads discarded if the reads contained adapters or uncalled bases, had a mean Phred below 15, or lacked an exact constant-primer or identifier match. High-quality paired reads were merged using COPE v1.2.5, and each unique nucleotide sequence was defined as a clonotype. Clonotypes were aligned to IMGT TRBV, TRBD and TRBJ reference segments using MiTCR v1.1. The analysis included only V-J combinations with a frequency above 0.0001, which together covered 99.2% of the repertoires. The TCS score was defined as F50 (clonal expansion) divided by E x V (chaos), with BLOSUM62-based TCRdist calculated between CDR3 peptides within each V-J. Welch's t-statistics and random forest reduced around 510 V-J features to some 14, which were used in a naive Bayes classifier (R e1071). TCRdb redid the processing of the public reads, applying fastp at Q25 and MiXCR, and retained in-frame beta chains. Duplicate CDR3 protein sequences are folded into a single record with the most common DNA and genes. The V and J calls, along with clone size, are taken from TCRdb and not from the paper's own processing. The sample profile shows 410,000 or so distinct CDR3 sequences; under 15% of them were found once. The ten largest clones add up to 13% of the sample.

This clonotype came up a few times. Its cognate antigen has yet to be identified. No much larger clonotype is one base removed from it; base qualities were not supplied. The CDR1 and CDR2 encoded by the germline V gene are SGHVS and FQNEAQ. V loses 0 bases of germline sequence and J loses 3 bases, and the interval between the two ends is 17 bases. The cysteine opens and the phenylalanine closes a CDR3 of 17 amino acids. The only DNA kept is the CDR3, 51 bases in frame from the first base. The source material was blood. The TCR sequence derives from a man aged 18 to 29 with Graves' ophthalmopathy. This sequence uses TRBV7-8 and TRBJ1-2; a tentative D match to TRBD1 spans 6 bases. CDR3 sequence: CASSLARLRGPYYGYTF. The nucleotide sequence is TGTGCCAGCAGCTTAGCGCGTCTCAGGGGCCCCTACTATGGCTACACCTTC.